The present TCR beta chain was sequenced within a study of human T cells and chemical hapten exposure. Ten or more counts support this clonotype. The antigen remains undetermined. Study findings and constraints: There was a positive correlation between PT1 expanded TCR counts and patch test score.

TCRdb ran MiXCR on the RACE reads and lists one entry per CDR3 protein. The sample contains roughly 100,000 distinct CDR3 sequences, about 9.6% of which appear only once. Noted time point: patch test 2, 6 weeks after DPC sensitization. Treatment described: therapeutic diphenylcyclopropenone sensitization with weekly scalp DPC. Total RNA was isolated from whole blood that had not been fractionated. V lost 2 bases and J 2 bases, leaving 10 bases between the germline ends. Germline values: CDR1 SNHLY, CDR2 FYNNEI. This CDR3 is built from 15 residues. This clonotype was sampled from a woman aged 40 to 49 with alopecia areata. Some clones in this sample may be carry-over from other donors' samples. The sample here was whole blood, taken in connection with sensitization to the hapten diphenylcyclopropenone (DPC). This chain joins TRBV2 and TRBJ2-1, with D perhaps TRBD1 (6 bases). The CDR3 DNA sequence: TGTGCCAGCAGTGAACAGGGGAGCACCTACAATGAGCAGTTCTTC. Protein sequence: CASSEQGSTYNEQFF.